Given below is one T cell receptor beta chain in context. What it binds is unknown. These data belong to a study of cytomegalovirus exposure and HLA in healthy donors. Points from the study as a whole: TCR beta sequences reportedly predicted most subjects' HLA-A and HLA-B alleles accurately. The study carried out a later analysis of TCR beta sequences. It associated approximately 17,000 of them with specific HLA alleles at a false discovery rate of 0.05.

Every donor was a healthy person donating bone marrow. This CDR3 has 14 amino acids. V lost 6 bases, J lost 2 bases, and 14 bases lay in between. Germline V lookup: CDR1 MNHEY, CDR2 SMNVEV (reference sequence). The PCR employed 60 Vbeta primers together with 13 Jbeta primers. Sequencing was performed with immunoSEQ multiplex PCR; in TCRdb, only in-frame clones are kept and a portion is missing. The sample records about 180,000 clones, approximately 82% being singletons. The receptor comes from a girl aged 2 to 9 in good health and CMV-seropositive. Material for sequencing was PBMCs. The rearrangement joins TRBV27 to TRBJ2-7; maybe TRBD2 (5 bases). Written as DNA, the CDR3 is TGTGCCAGCAGGCGGACGGGAAATCCCTACGAGCAGTACTTC. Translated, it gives CASRRTGNPYEQYF.